These 8 T cell receptor beta chains came from one sample sequenced in a study of identical twins. From the 5' RACE reads, TCRdb called clonotypes with MiXCR, one entry per CDR3 protein. The repertoire holds roughly 1.6 million distinct CDR3 sequences, with roughly 35% as singletons. Input material: cord blood. These receptor sequences come from a newborn girl in good health.

In its sample, this clonotype was seen a few times. This chain links TRBV11-2 with TRBJ1-1, with D hard to call. The CDR3 contains 15 residues. CDR1 and CDR2 (germline): SGHAT, FQNNGV. V shed 2 bases and J shed 0 bases, with 10 bases lying between them. The CDR3 here is CASSLRRAMNTEAFF. The CDR3 DNA is TGTGCCAGCAGCTTAAGGCGGGCCATGAACACTGAAGCTTTCTTT.

This clonotype occurred a few times. The J gene is TRBJ1-2, the V gene TRBV20-1, with D perhaps matching TRBD1 (6 bases). V was clipped by 1 base and J by 8 bases, with 17 bases between them. The CDR3 length is 14 residues. Germline loops: CDR1 DFQATT, CDR2 SNEGSKA (reference sequence). The CDR3 reads CSARAERGARGYTF. The DNA for the CDR3 is TGCAGTGCTAGAGCAGAACGGGGGGCAAGAGGCTACACCTTC.

This clonotype was observed a few times. V is TRBV5-4 and J is TRBJ2-3; 14 positions agree with TRBD2. CDR1 and CDR2 (germline): SGHNT, YYREEE (reference sequence). The J segment lost 2 bases and the V segment lost 4 bases, leaving 6 bases of the junction unmatched. This CDR3 comprises 17 residues. The CDR3 spells CASSLRTSGRPTDTQYF. CDR3 bases: TGTGCCAGCAGCCTAAGGACTAGCGGGAGGCCCACAGATACGCAGTATTTT.

This clonotype was seen only a few times. V usage is TRBV28 and J usage is TRBJ2-7; 8 bases line up with TRBD1. Germline CDR1 is MDHEN and CDR2 is SYDVKM. Trimming took 5 bases from V and 2 from J; bases not matched to a gene: 8. The CDR3 runs 15 residues. CDR3 sequence (DNA): TGTGCCAGCAGTCAACCGGGGACAGGAGCCTACGAGCAGTACTTC. Protein: CASSQPGTGAYEQYF.

In this sample, this clonotype turned up a few times. The chain combines TRBV27 with TRBJ2-7; no clear D. Trimming removed 1 base at V and 2 bases at J, with 9 bases between. There are 14 residues in the CDR3. The V gene's germline CDR1 is MNHEY and CDR2 SMNVEV (reference sequence). As DNA, the CDR3 is TGTGCCAGCAGTTTATTTCCAAGGACCTACGAGCAGTACTTC. Its translation is CASSLFPRTYEQYF.

This clonotype was observed a few times. V usage is TRBV7-2 and J usage is TRBJ2-7, with D maybe TRBD1 (5 bases). This CDR3 is built from 14 residues. Germline assignment: CDR1 SGHTA and CDR2 FQGNSA. V was pared by 0 bases and J by 4 bases, with 10 bases between. As DNA, the CDR3 is TGTGCCAGCAGCTTAGCCCTACAGGATTACGAGCAGTACTTC. Its protein product is CASSLALQDYEQYF.

The gene calls are TRBV7-2 and TRBJ2-3, with 8 positions matching TRBD2. V trimming: 7 bases; J trimming: 6 bases; junction bases outside the gene matches: 15. Germline assignment: CDR1 SGHTA and CDR2 FQGNSA. CDR3 length: 16 residues. CDR3 protein: CASKSSSGRLLDTQYF. CDR3 coding DNA: TGTGCCAGCAAGAGTTCCAGCGGGAGATTGTTGGATACGCAGTATTTT.

This chain joins TRBV9 and TRBJ2-3; no clear D gene. The V and J ends lost 1 base and 3 bases respectively, with 15 bases between them. The V gene's germline CDR1 is SGDLS and CDR2 YYNGEE. The length of the CDR3 is 16 residues. CDR3 DNA: TGTGCCAGCAGCGTATCTCCGCTAGTAGTAACAGATACGCAGTATTTT. Its protein product is CASSVSPLVVTDTQYF.